This T cell receptor (beta chain) derives from a study of cytomegalovirus exposure and HLA in healthy donors (dated by TCRdb to about 2017). Study-level background: An earlier analysis of approximately 590 of the donors reported 250 to 350 Gb of sequence data and roughly 110 million unique TCR beta sequences from 150 million to 200 million T cells. Approximately 300 gigabases of sequencing data and around 80 million unique TCR sequences made up an early release that covered 640 HLA-typed donors. Of the 300 to 450 genotyped donors, less than 85% were placed in the genetic ancestry cluster associated with self-reported Caucasian donors. The study aimed to test whether cataloging public T cell receptors could reveal signatures of past pathogen exposure. The study used immunosequencing to profile the T cell repertoires of several hundred subjects and linked those repertoires to cytomegalovirus serostatus. Along with the approximately 600-subject first cohort, a separate validation cohort of about 110 different subjects was used. The study combined high-throughput TCR immunosequencing, statistical association of individual TCRs with disease status, and machine learning to predict cytomegalovirus infection status. A later analysis re-examined previously published TCR beta repertoires from 610 or so donors and added high-resolution HLA genotyping to investigate patterns of TCR occurrence. The later analysis used no new phenotypic data to find candidate immune exposures, relying instead on TCR beta sequences and their occurrence across donors. In an earlier analysis of several hundred of the donors, high-throughput TCR beta sequencing was used to judge whether each TCR beta V gene segment behaved as functional or pseudogenic. Alongside the repertoire data, information on donor age, sex, ethnicity and CMV serostatus was compiled. Genome-wide SNP genotypes for about 65% of the roughly 670 donors were used in a later genetic analysis, which treated that subset as a discovery cohort. Every repertoire in the discovery cohort had been generated on one and the same sequencing platform. Both class I and class II loci were covered by HLA typing, at four-digit resolution. The number of donors typed differed by locus, with 629-630 for A, B, C, DRB1 and DQB1, 522 for DQA1, nearly 610 for DPA1, and 472 for DPB1. Roughly 5 DR-DQ haplotypes were handled as single units for association and clustering, since linkage in the cohort was strong. Among a few hundred genotyped donors of the cohort, an average of around 240,000 unique TCR beta nucleotide sequences were sequenced per donor, 15% to 20% of them non-productive.

Notes on this clone: What antigen it recognizes has not been identified. No much larger clone is present one base from it, and per-base qualities are unavailable.

The method was the immunoSEQ multiplex PCR assay. A mixture of 60 forward primers for TCR Vbeta segments and 13 reverse primers for TCR Jbeta segments was used in the multiplex PCR. A multiplex PCR assay on genomic DNA amplified the CDR3 region of rearranged TCR beta genes. Amplified TCR beta libraries were sequenced as 87-base-pair reads on the Illumina HiSeq System. The paper's processing steps were these. A later analysis tallied 75 million to 95 million unique TCR beta chains across the 666 repertoires, and approximately 12 million of those chains were shared by two or more donors. Raw reads were error-corrected and collapsed into unique sequences by a nearest-neighbor algorithm in which closely related sequences were merged to remove PCR and sequencing errors. Alignment of CDR3 sequences to IMGT reference sequences was used to assign V, D and J gene segments. For a sequence to be retained, at least a six-nucleotide match to both a V gene segment and a J gene segment was required. Rearrangements were called productive when the CDR3 lacked stop codons and stayed in frame with V and J; all others were non-productive. Following IMGT convention, CDR3 was defined as the stretch from the second conserved V-encoded cysteine up to the conserved J-encoded phenylalanine. The earlier analysis of approximately 590 of the donors excluded any sequence lacking an unambiguous match to a single V gene segment. An earlier analysis of 450 to 650 of the donors called V segments functional above 56.7% productive rearrangements and segregating when the between-donor standard deviation exceeded 5%. A statistical classification framework was developed to diagnose cytomegalovirus status using the catalog of TCR beta chain sequences. In a later analysis, V and J genes were assigned by comparing TCR nucleotide sequences against IMGT/GENE-DB human TR gene sequences. The TCRdist pipeline was used in a later analysis to assign CDR3 sequences and most-parsimonious VDJ recombination scenarios. In a later analysis, every TCR beta chain was defined by the combination of its CDR3 amino acid sequence and its V-gene family, and reads without a unique V-gene family were dropped. A later analysis removed 550 to 700 highly shared, low-generation-probability nucleotide sequences to deal with suspected cross-contamination and a sequencing artifact. A later analysis calculated a clonal expansion index for each public chain from normalized within-repertoire ranks of inferred template counts. In a later analysis, generation probabilities were computed using a VDJ recombination model fitted to out-of-frame rearrangements, and the results were checked against IGoR. Hypergeometric tests were used in a later analysis to score TCR-TCR, TCR-HLA and TCR-CMV co-occurrence, with a repertoire-size bias correction applied to the TCR pairs. In a later analysis, false discovery rates were estimated by permuting HLA or CMV assignments 20 times. In a later analysis, co-occurring TCRs were grouped using DBSCAN, and TCRdist sequence similarity was added for clustering within HLA-allele-positive subsets. For co-occurrence clustering, repertoires with fewer than 30,000 or more than 120,000 public chains were excluded, along with five or six repertoires with anomalous nucleotide sharing. This immuneACCESS table, as held by TCRdb, lists in-frame sequences with V and J called but not all clones. Of the missing ones, under half trace to an unresolved V gene in checked studies; the others have no known cause. The V and J calls and the clone size are those of that table, but D and trimming were determined from the DNA. This sample comprises approximately 210,000 clones, about 83% of them detected only once. The top ten constitute more than 8.5% of the sample.

The cohort comprised some 700 healthy bone marrow donors. At the time of sampling, all cohort members were nominally healthy, though unrecorded immune exposures were likely present. The donor was CMV seropositive and belonged to the group of a few hundred seropositive cohort members. A peripheral blood sample was provided by each donor, and peripheral blood mononuclear cells were used for TCR beta sequencing. Genomic DNA was extracted from the blood cell samples with the Qiagen DNeasy Blood Extraction Kit. Beyond this particular receptor, the publication reports: The study gave a list of about 160 TCR beta chains associated with cytomegalovirus. Some IMGT-functional V segments, including TRBV6-2 and TRBV6-3, could not be told apart with the 87-base-pair reads, so those segments were excluded. At a false discovery rate of 0.05, a later analysis linked 16,951 TCR beta sequences to specific HLA alleles. A further reported finding was that TCR beta sequences accurately predicted the HLA-A and HLA-B alleles for most subjects in the first cohort. When HLA alleles, especially DR and DQ, strongly co-occurred, attributing TCR associations to individual alleles was difficult. In vitro tests confirmed that three of the cytomegalovirus-associated TCR beta chains recognize cytomegalovirus antigens. In a later analysis, most CMV-associated TCR beta chains were found to appear HLA-restricted, with HLA associations seemingly driven largely by CMV exposure. In both the original and validation cohorts, the classifier was reported to diagnose cytomegalovirus status with high specificity and sensitivity. Because counts were too low, more than 15 rarely observed V segments, including chromosome 9 orphons, were excluded from the earlier analysis of 587 of the donors. A later genetic analysis associated a missense DCLRE1C variant with V-gene and J-gene trimming of TCR beta chains, and an independent cohort replicated the association. In a later analysis, TCR association rates were found to vary across HLA loci, with the most associated TCRs seen for DRB1 alleles and the fewest for HLA-C alleles. Across donors, most TCR sequences were observed very rarely, whereas some public TCRs were present in many individuals. Roughly uniform sequencing depth across donors was assumed in presence/absence analyses, although this assumption may not hold. Linkage disequilibrium might explain the correlated functional status among segregating V segments, but an unknown experimental factor could not be ruled out. In a later genetic analysis, fewer N-insertions in productive TCRs were reported among donors in an Asian-associated ancestry cluster than the roughly 700-donor mean. A cluster of highly shared sequence variants was judged likely to represent a technical artifact of the sequencing pipeline. A later analysis reported that several top co-occurrence clusters appeared linked to parvovirus B19, influenza, CMV and Epstein-Barr virus. In a later analysis, HLA-associated TCR beta chains showed more clonal expansion and lower generation probabilities than non-associated chains that were equally common. The authors suggested that the approach could potentially be extended to other disease states and immunological phenotypes. In an earlier analysis of several hundred of the donors, most TCR beta V segments were observed in productive rearrangements about 90% or about 30% of the time, broadly matching IMGT annotations. Because HLA typing was missing for some donors at each locus, association tests included only the typed subset. Immune exposure information for the cohort was limited to CMV serostatus. The cohort was sequenced for TCR beta chains only, and without alpha or paired-chain data the features that could be detected were limited.

Relative to germline, V is 5 bases shorter and J is 3 bases shorter, with 7 bases between their ends. The germline V gene encodes CDR1 MRHNA and CDR2 SNTAGT. The CDR3 holds 13 amino acids from the cysteine to the phenylalanine. The entry retains the CDR3 DNA only, 39 bases that are in frame from base 1. The sequence came from a woman aged 45-60 years in good health and CMV-seropositive. This sequence uses TRBV6-4 and TRBJ2-2, with the D gene not confidently named. Sequencing was done on a sample of PBMCs. The sequenced DNA: TGTGCCAGCAGTTACAAAGACACCGGGGAGCTGTTTTTT. It is translated as CASSYKDTGELFF.